These 10 T cell receptor beta chains were all obtained from the same sample, sequenced in a study of blood T cell repertoires in COVID-19. Only in-frame clones appear in the TCRdb table, and some are missing; sequencing was by immunoSEQ multiplex PCR. The sample yields more than 200,000 clones, about 89% seen once. Sequencing was done on a sample of PBMCs or T cells enriched from blood (not recorded which). These receptors were collected from a woman aged 25 to 39 who had recovered from COVID-19.

V gene TRBV11-2 combines with J gene TRBJ1-1, with D hard to call. Trimming stripped 0 bases from V and 4 bases from J, with 6 bases between. This CDR3 has 13 residues. The germline gives CDR1 SGHAT, CDR2 FQNNGV. The CDR3 is CASSLDAGTEAFF. The CDR3 nucleotides read TGTGCCAGCAGCTTAGATGCGGGCACTGAAGCTTTCTTT.

The CDR3 loop reads CAWRRQGTYEQYF. In DNA form, the CDR3 reads TGTGCCTGGAGAAGGCAGGGGACCTACGAGCAGTACTTC. J is TRBJ2-7 and V is TRBV30, with D possibly being TRBD1 (6 bases). The CDR3 sequence is 13 residues long. V was trimmed by 3 bases and J by 2 bases, leaving 11 bases between them. Germline assignment: CDR1 GTSNPN and CDR2 SVGIG (reference sequence).

This chain uses TRBV7-3 with TRBJ2-2; no clear D gene. V was pared by 5 bases and J by 0 bases, with 4 bases between. The CDR3 is 13 amino acids. Germline V gives CDR1 SGHTA, CDR2 FQGTGA. The CDR3 sequence is CASSRTNTGELFF. CDR3 sequence (DNA): TGTGCCAGCAGCCGTACGAACACCGGGGAGCTGTTTTTT.

This chain uses TRBV9 with TRBJ2-7; the match to TRBD1 covers 9 bases. CDR1 is SGDLS and CDR2 is YYNGEE in the germline V gene. J was trimmed by 3 bases and V by 0 bases; bases with no gene match: 4. There are 15 residues in the CDR3. The CDR3 reads CASSVVPGQGYEQYF. In DNA form, the CDR3 reads TGTGCCAGCAGCGTAGTGCCGGGACAGGGCTACGAGCAGTACTTC.

The chain couples TRBV7-2 to TRBJ1-1, with no clear D. This CDR3 has 15 residues. Germline V gene lookup returns CDR1 SGHTA and CDR2 FQGNSA. Between the trimmed V and J ends, which lost 1 base and 5 bases, there was a span of 14 bases. Here the CDR3 DNA reads TGTGCCAGCAGCTTAGTGGTAGGGAGAGAGACTGAAGCTTTCTTT. It translates to CASSLVVGRETEAFF. The full variable domain, rest sourced from reference TRBV7-2 and TRBJ1-1, is GAGVSQSPSNKVTEKGKDVELRCDPISGHTALYWYRQSLGQGLEFLIYFQGNSAPDKSGLPSDRFSAERTGGSVSTLTIQRTQQEDSAVYLCASSLVVGRETEAFFGQGTRLTVV.

The chain combines TRBV19 with TRBJ1-2; a possible D gene is TRBD1 (6 bases). From germline, CDR1 is LNHDA and CDR2 SQIVND (reference sequence). V lost 5 bases and J 2 bases, leaving 12 bases between the germline ends. The CDR3 totals 14 residues. The CDR3 spells CASSDLTGNYGYTF. CDR3 DNA: TGTGCCAGTAGTGACCTTACAGGGAACTATGGCTACACCTTC.

This chain uses TRBV9 with TRBJ2-3; D is unclear. Trimming cost V 0 bases and J 5 bases, with 4 bases left between them. There are 12 residues in the CDR3. The germline gives CDR1 SGDLS, CDR2 YYNGEE. The CDR3, as DNA: TGTGCCAGCAGCGTAGGTATAGATACGCAGTATTTT. Protein sequence: CASSVGIDTQYF.

The chain recombines TRBV7-8 with TRBJ1-2; 9 bases line up with TRBD1. The CDR3 loop spans 16 amino acids. The germline gives CDR1 SGHVS, CDR2 FQNEAQ. The V and J ends lost 5 bases and 5 bases, in that order; junction bases with no gene match: 12. CDR3 sequence reads: CASSPGTGIFPYGYTF. The DNA of the CDR3 is TGTGCCAGCAGCCCCGGGACAGGGATATTCCCATATGGCTACACCTTC.

The V call is TRBV4-3, the J call TRBJ1-2, with 8 bases lining up with TRBD1. V was pared by 4 bases and J by 8 bases, with 9 bases of the junction left unmatched. Germline V CDR1 and CDR2: LGHNA, YSLEER. The CDR3 has 14 residues. The chain's CDR3 is CASSPWTGNDGYTF. The CDR3 DNA is TGCGCCAGCAGCCCCTGGACAGGGAATGACGGCTACACCTTC.

The chain recombines TRBV28 with TRBJ2-7; D perhaps matches TRBD1 (5 bases). Germline lookup yields CDR1 MDHEN and CDR2 SYDVKM. Between the trimmed V and J ends, which lost 0 bases and 0 bases, there was a span of 9 bases. The CDR3 totals 15 residues. The CDR3, as DNA: TGTGCCAGCAGTTTATGGGCAGGGCTCTCCTACGAGCAGTACTTC. This translates into CASSLWAGLSYEQYF.